The 16 T cell receptor beta chains listed next were all sequenced from one sample in a study of T cell responses to AZD1222 COVID-19 vaccine. Generated by immunoSEQ multiplex PCR, the TCRdb table keeps only in-frame clones and is missing some. This sample yields about 120,000 clones, of which 85% to 95% are seen a single time; 2.5% to 3.5% belongs to the top ten. Specimen: peripheral blood, collected on day 0 of AZD1222 vaccination. The receptors shown here come from an adult in good health.

The chain uses TRBV6-5 and TRBJ2-7, with 9 nucleotides matching TRBD2. The germline V gene encodes CDR1 MNHEY and CDR2 SVGAGI. The CDR3 is 15 residues long. V was clipped by 2 bases and J by 3 bases; unmatched bases: 5. CDR3 nucleotides: TGTGCCAGCAGTTACGGTCTAGCGGGAATCTACGAGCAGTACTTC. Residues: CASSYGLAGIYEQYF.

The chain has TRBV19 and TRBJ2-1, with TRBD2 matching 9 bases. Looked up from germline, CDR1 is LNHDA and CDR2 is SQIVND (reference sequence). After removal of 7 bases from V and 2 bases from J, the junction contained 9 bases not matched to a gene. This CDR3 is 16 amino acids long. The chain's CDR3 is CASMRGRLAAYNEQFF. CDR3 nucleotide sequence: TGTGCCAGTATGAGGGGGAGACTAGCGGCCTACAATGAGCAGTTCTTC. Full variable domain (remainder filled in from reference TRBV19 and TRBJ2-1): DGGITQSPKYLFRKEGQNVTLSCEQNLNHDAMYWYRQDPGQGLRLIYYSQIVNDFQKGDIAEGYSVSREKKESFPLTVTSAQKNPTAFYLCASMRGRLAAYNEQFFGPGTRLTVL.

The gene calls are TRBV19 and TRBJ2-4, with no clear D. V was trimmed by 7 bases and J by 1 base, leaving 8 bases between them. Germline values: CDR1 LNHDA, CDR2 SQIVND (reference sequence). The CDR3 totals 13 residues. DNA for the CDR3: TGTGCCAGTATGCAGCCCGCCAAAAACATTCAGTACTTC. Protein: CASMQPAKNIQYF. The full variable domain, its missing parts supplied by reference TRBV19 and TRBJ2-4, is DGGITQSPKYLFRKEGQNVTLSCEQNLNHDAMYWYRQDPGQGLRLIYYSQIVNDFQKGDIAEGYSVSREKKESFPLTVTSAQKNPTAFYLCASMQPAKNIQYFGAGTRLSVL.

The chain is built from TRBV7-8 and TRBJ2-7; D is ambiguous. CDR3 length equals 12 residues. CDR1 is SGHVS and CDR2 is FQNEAQ in the germline V gene. V lost 5 bases to trimming and J lost 4 bases, with 9 bases between them. CDR3 protein: CASSRTTYEQYF. As DNA, the CDR3 is TGTGCCAGCAGCCGCACTACTTACGAGCAGTACTTC. Combining the CDR3 with reference TRBV7-8 and TRBJ2-7 gives the whole variable domain GAGVSQSPRYKVAKRGQDVALRCDPISGHVSLFWYQQALGQGPEFLTYFQNEAQLDKSGLPSDRFFAERPEGSVSTLKIQRTQQEDSAVYLCASSRTTYEQYFGPGTRLTVT.

The J gene is TRBJ2-1, the V gene TRBV2; TRBD1 aligns across 7 bases. The length of the CDR3 is 15 residues. Looked up from germline, CDR1 is SNHLY and CDR2 is FYNNEI. V shed 4 bases and J 4 bases; nucleotides not matched to a gene: 7. The CDR3 DNA follows: TGTGCCAGCAGTGGAACAGGGGACAGTTACAATGAGCAGTTCTTC. This gives the protein CASSGTGDSYNEQFF.

J is TRBJ1-1 and V is TRBV19, with 11 nucleotides matching TRBD1. The CDR3 spans 16 residues. V shed 1 base, J shed 1 base, and the junction held 2 bases outside the gene matches. The germline CDR1 and CDR2 sequences are LNHDA and SQIVND (reference sequence). The CDR3 DNA reads as TGTGCCAGTAGTATAGCCGGGACAGGGGGGAACACTGAAGCTTTCTTT. Protein sequence: CASSIAGTGGNTEAFF.

The chain couples TRBV28 to TRBJ2-1; 7 bases map to TRBD1. J lost 5 bases, V lost 1 base, and 5 bases had no gene match. The CDR3 is made up of 15 amino acids. Germline V lookup: CDR1 MDHEN, CDR2 SYDVKM. The CDR3 spells CASSLSGTANNEQFF. CDR3 bases: TGTGCCAGCAGTTTATCCGGGACAGCTAACAATGAGCAGTTCTTC.

This sequence joins TRBV5-1 and TRBJ2-2, with 12 bases fitting TRBD2. The germline V gene encodes CDR1 SGHRS and CDR2 YFSETQ. After removal of 4 bases from V and 4 bases from J, the junction contained 2 bases not matched to a gene. This CDR3 is 15 amino acids long. This CDR3 reads CASSLGLAGTGELFF. The CDR3 DNA follows: TGCGCCAGCAGCCTGGGACTAGCGGGCACCGGGGAGCTGTTTTTT.

The chain joins TRBV6-2 or TRBV6-3 to TRBJ1-2, with D possibly TRBD1 on 6 matching bases. The CDR3 length is 17 residues. The germline V gene has CDR1 MNHEY and CDR2 SVGEGT. V shed 0 bases and J shed 0 bases, with 14 bases lying between them. CDR3 loop: CASSYSSQGPANYGYTF. DNA for the CDR3: TGTGCCAGCAGTTACTCGTCACAGGGTCCCGCTAACTATGGCTACACCTTC.

The chain couples TRBV13 to TRBJ1-1, with D possibly TRBD1 on 5 matching bases. The CDR3 runs to 13 residues. Germline V gene data show CDR1 as PRHDT and CDR2 as FYEKMQ (reference sequence). The V gene lost 5 bases and the J gene lost 1 base, with 8 bases spanning the gap. CDR3 in amino acids: CASSGHPNTEAFF. The CDR3 coding sequence is TGTGCCAGCAGCGGACACCCGAACACTGAAGCTTTCTTT.

The J gene is TRBJ1-2, the V gene TRBV7-8; D gene ambiguous. Germline CDR1 reads SGHVS; CDR2 reads FQNEAQ. Trimming left V 0 bases short and J 1 base short, with 6 bases between. The CDR3 runs 14 residues. The CDR3 region has the DNA TGTGCCAGCAGCTTAGCGCCCCATAACTATGGCTACACCTTC. Translated: CASSLAPHNYGYTF.

This clone is a singleton in its sample. The gene calls are TRBV10-3 and TRBJ2-7; TRBD2 might be the D (6 bases). CDR1 is ENHRY and CDR2 is SYGVKD in the germline V gene. Trimming took off 4 bases at V and 0 bases at J, with 19 bases between the two ends. This CDR3 contains 17 residues. The DNA of the CDR3 is TGTGCCATCAGTGCCAGCGTAGGAGGGCAAAACTCCTACGAGCAGTACTTC. Translated: CAISASVGGQNSYEQYF.

As DNA, the CDR3 is TGTGCCAGCAATCTCCAGGGTCTCCAAGAGACCCAGTACTTC. This encodes CASNLQGLQETQYF. The V and J genes are TRBV28 and TRBJ2-5; D is possibly TRBD1 (5 bases). This CDR3 is 14 amino acids long. Trimming removed 7 bases at V and 1 base at J, with 13 bases between. Germline V gene lookup returns CDR1 MDHEN and CDR2 SYDVKM.

This clone was found once. V usage is TRBV3-1 (or the pseudogene TRBV3-2) and J usage is TRBJ2-2, with D perhaps matching TRBD2 (6 bases). The CDR3 is 16 amino acids. Trimming took off 0 bases at V and 2 bases at J, with 10 bases between the two ends. Germline CDR1 and CDR2: LGHDT and YNNKEL (reference sequence). The CDR3 sequence is CASSQEGGANTGELFF. The DNA of the CDR3 is TGTGCCAGCAGCCAAGAGGGAGGAGCTAACACCGGGGAGCTGTTTTTT.

The rearrangement joins TRBV2 to TRBJ1-1; 12 bases map to TRBD1. Germline CDR1 is SNHLY and CDR2 is FYNNEI. This CDR3 region has 14 residues. V trimming: 5 bases; J trimming: 5 bases; junction bases outside the gene matches: 3. CDR3 sequence: CASSRDRGRTEAFF. CDR3 nucleotides: TGTGCCAGCAGTAGGGACAGGGGGCGGACTGAAGCTTTCTTT.

The chain couples TRBV9 to TRBJ1-2; D remains ambiguous. CDR1 is SGDLS and CDR2 is YYNGEE in the germline V gene. V lost 1 base to trimming and J lost 6 bases, with 7 bases between them. This CDR3 region has 12 residues. The CDR3: CASSVRGNGYTF. CDR3 nucleotides: TGTGCCAGCAGCGTACGGGGTAATGGCTACACCTTC.